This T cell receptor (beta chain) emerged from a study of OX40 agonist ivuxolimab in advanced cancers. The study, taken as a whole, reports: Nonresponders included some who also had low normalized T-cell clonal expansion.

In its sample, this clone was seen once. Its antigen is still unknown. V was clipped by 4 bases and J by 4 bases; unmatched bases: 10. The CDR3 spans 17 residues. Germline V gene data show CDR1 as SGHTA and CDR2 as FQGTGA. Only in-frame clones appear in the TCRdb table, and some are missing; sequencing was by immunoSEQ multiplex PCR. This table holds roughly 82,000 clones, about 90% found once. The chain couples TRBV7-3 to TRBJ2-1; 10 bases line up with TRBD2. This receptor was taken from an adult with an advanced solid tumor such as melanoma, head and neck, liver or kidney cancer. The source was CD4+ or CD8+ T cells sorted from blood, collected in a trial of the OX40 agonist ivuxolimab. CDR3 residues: CASSYSGLAEVYNEQFF. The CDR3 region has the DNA TGTGCCAGCAGCTATTCCGGACTAGCGGAAGTATACAATGAGCAGTTCTTC. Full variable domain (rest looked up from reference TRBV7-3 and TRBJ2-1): GAGVSQTPSNKVTEKGKYVELRCDPISGHTALYWYRQSLGQGPEFLIYFQGTGAADDSGLPNDRFFAVRPEGSVSTLKIQRTERGDSAVYLCASSYSGLAEVYNEQFFGPGTRLTVL.